Listed here is a single T cell receptor beta chain. Its specificity is unknown. The CDR3 runs 18 residues. The germline V gene encodes CDR1 SGHDN and CDR2 FVKESK. V lost 0 bases and J 1 base, leaving 18 bases between the germline ends. Method: immunoSEQ multiplex PCR; TCRdb's copy keeps in-frame clones and lacks some. The data show more than 35,000 clones, 65% to 80% seen once. This record comes from a study of OX40 agonist ivuxolimab in advanced cancers. Overall study: The mean age was approximately 56 years, ranging from 23 to 79, with over 70% of participants male. Study results and limitations: More expanded clones were seen, on average, in CD8+ T cells than in CD4+. A proportion of nonresponders additionally exhibited low normalized T-cell clonal expansion.

This chain joins TRBV14 and TRBJ2-5; D is tentatively TRBD1 or TRBD2 (7 bases each). This TCR was recovered from an adult with an advanced solid tumor such as melanoma, head and neck, liver or kidney cancer. The input for sequencing was CD4+ or CD8+ T cells sorted from blood, taken in a trial of the OX40 agonist ivuxolimab. Here the CDR3 DNA reads TGTGCCAGCAGCCAAGACCCATCAGGGGGGGCTCTCCAAGAGACCCAGTACTTC. Protein sequence: CASSQDPSGGALQETQYF. The full variable domain, with the rest looked up from reference TRBV14 and TRBJ2-5, is EAGVTQFPSHSVIEKGQTVTLRCDPISGHDNLYWYRRVMGKEIKFLLHFVKESKQDESGMPNNRFLAERTGGTYSTLKVQPAELEDSGVYFCASSQDPSGGALQETQYFGPGTRLLVL.